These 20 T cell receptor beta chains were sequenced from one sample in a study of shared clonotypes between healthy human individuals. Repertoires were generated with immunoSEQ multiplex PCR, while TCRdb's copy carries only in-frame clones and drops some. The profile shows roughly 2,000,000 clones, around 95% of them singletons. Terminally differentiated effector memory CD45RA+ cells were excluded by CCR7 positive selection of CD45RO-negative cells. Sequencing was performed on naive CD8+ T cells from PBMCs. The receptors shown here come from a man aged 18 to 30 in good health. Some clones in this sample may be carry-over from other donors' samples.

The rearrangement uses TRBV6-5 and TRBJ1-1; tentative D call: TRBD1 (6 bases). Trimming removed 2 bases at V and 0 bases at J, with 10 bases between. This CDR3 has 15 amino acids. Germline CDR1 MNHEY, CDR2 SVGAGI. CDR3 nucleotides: TGTGCCAGCAGTTACAGGGAGGGGGTGAACACTGAAGCTTTCTTT. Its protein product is CASSYREGVNTEAFF.

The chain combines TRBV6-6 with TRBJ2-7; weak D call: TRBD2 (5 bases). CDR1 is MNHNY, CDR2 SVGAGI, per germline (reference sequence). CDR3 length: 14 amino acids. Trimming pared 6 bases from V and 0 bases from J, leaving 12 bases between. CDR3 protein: CASSTRETSYEQYF. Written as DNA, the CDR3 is TGTGCCAGCAGCACCCGGGAAACCTCCTACGAGCAGTACTTC.

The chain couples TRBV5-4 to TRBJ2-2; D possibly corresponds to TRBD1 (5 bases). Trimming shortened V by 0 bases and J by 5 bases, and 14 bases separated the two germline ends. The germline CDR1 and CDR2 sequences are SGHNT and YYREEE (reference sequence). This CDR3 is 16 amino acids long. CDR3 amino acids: CASSLDQGVRTGELFF. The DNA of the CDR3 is TGTGCCAGCAGCTTGGATCAGGGTGTGCGAACCGGGGAGCTGTTTTTT.

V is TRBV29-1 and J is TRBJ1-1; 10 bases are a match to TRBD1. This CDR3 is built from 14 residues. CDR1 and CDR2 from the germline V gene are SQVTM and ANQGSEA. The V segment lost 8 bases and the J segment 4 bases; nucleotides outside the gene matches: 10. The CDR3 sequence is CSSKKGTGATEAFF. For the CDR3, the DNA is TGCAGCTCCAAAAAGGGGACAGGGGCCACTGAAGCTTTCTTT.

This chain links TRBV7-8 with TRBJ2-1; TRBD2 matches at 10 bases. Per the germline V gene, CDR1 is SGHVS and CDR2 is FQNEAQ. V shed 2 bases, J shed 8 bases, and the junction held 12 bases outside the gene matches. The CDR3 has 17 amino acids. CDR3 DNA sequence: TGTGCCAGCAGCTTACAAGGCCGGCTAGCGGGAGAGGATGAGCAGTTCTTC. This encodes CASSLQGRLAGEDEQFF. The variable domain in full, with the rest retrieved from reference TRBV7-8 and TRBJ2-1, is GAGVSQSPRYKVAKRGQDVALRCDPISGHVSLFWYQQALGQGPEFLTYFQNEAQLDKSGLPSDRFFAERPEGSVSTLKIQRTQQEDSAVYLCASSLQGRLAGEDEQFFGPGTRLTVL.

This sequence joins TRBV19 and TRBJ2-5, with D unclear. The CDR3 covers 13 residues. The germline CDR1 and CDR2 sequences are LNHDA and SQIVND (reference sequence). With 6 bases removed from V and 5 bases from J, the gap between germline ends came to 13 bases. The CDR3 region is CASSNSEWETQYF. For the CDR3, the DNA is TGTGCCAGTAGCAACTCCGAATGGGAGACCCAGTACTTC.

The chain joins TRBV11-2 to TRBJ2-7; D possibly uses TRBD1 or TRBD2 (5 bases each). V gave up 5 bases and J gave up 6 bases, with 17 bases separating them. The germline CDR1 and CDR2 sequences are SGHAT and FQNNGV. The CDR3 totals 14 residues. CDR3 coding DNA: TGTGCCAGCAGCCTGGGGACCGGTGGACGCGAGCAGTACTTC. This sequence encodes CASSLGTGGREQYF.

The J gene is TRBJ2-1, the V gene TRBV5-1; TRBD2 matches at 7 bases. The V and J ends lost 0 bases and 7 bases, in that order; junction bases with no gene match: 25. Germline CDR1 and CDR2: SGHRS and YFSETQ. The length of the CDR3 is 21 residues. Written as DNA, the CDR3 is TGCGCCAGCAGCTTGGTGGCGGGTGGGCCGATCGTGGGAGGGCCGGGGAATGAGCAGTTCTTC. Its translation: CASSLVAGGPIVGGPGNEQFF.

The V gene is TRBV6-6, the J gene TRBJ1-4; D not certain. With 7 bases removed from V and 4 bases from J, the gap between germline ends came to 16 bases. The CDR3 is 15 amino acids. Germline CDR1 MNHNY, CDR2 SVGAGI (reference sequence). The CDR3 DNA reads TGTGCCAGCACCGTGGGATGGGTGATTAATGAAAAACTGTTTTTT. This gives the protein CASTVGWVINEKLFF.

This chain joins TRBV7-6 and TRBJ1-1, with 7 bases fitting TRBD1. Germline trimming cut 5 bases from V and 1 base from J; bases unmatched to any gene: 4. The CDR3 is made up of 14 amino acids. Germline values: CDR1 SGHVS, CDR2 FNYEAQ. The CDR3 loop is CASSRQGENTEAFF. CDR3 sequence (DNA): TGTGCCAGCAGCAGACAGGGCGAGAACACTGAAGCTTTCTTT.

The CDR3 loop is CASSQEPADSSYEQYF. The CDR3 region has the DNA TGCGCCAGCAGCCAAGAGCCTGCGGACAGCTCCTACGAGCAGTACTTC. The V call is TRBV4-3, the J call TRBJ2-7; D might be TRBD1 (6 bases). V was clipped by 0 bases and J by 0 bases, with 12 bases between them. CDR1 and CDR2 from the germline V gene are LGHNA and YSLEER. CDR3 length: 16 residues.

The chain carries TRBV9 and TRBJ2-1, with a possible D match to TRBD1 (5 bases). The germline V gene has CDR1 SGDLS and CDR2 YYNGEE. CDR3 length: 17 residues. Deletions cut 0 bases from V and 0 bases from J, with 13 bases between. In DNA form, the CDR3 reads TGTGCCAGCAGCGTAGGGGGCAGCGTGAGCTCCTACAATGAGCAGTTCTTC. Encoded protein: CASSVGGSVSSYNEQFF.

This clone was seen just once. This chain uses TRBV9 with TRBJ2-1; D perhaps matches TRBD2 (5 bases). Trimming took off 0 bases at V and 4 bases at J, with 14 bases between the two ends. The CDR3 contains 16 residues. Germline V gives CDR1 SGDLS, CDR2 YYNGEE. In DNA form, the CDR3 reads TGTGCCAGCAGCGTAGGTGAAGGACTGCTATACAATGAGCAGTTCTTC. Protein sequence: CASSVGEGLLYNEQFF.

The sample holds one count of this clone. In DNA form, the CDR3 reads TGTGCCAGCAGCTTAGGGGGGGACTGGGGGACCCAGTACTTC. This encodes CASSLGGDWGTQYF. The J gene is TRBJ2-5, the V gene TRBV7-6; weak D call: TRBD2 (6 bases). Germline assignment: CDR1 SGHVS and CDR2 FNYEAQ. Trimming removed 1 base from V and 7 bases from J, with 13 bases in between. The CDR3 extends over 14 amino acids.

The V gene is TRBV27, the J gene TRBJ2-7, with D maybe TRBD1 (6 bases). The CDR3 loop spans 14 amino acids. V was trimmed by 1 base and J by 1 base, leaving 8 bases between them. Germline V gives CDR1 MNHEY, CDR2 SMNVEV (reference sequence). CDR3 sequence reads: CASSLWDTSYEQYF. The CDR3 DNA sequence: TGTGCCAGCAGTTTATGGGACACTTCCTACGAGCAGTACTTC.

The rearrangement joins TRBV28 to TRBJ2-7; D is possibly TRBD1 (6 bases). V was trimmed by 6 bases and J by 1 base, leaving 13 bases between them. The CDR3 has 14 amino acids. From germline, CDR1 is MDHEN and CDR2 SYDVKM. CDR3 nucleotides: TGTGCCAGCAGCCCAGGGGCGTCATCCTACGAGCAGTACTTC. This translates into CASSPGASSYEQYF. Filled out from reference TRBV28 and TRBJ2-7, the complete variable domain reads DVKVTQSSRYLVKRTGEKVFLECVQDMDHENMFWYRQDPGLGLRLIYFSYDVKMKEKGDIPEGYSVSREKKERFSLILESASTNQTSMYLCASSPGASSYEQYFGPGTRLTVT.

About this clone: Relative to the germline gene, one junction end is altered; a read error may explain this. CDR3 region: CASSSPGDGTNF. Here the CDR3 DNA reads TGTGCCAGCAGCTCACCGGGGGACGGGACAAATTTC. This rearrangement joins TRBV7-9 to TRBJ1-2; tentative D call: TRBD1 (6 bases). Germline V gene lookup returns CDR1 SEHNR and CDR2 FQNEAQ (reference sequence). This CDR3 comprises 12 residues. The variable domain in full, completed from reference TRBV7-9 and TRBJ1-2, reads DTGVSQNPRHKITKRGQNVTFRCDPISEHNRLYWYRQTLGQGPEFLTYFQNEAQLEKSRLLSDRFSAERPKGSFSTLEIQRTEQGDSAMYLCASSSPGDGTNFGSGTRLTVV.

The CDR3 loop reads CASSLGPGQPNYGYTF. CDR3 nucleotides: TGTGCCAGCAGTCTGGGACCGGGACAGCCTAACTATGGCTACACCTTC. The gene calls are TRBV27 and TRBJ1-2; 7 bases line up with TRBD1. Unmatched junction bases numbered 9, after V lost 5 bases and J lost 0 bases. The CDR3 sequence is 16 residues long. Germline CDR1 is MNHEY and CDR2 is SMNVEV (reference sequence).

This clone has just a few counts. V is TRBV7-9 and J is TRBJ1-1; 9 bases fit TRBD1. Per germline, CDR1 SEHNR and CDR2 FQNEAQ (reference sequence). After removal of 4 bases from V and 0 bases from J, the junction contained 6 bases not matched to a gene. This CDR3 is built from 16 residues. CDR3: CASSSDRGVMNTEAFF. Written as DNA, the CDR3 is TGTGCCAGCAGCTCGGACAGGGGTGTTATGAACACTGAAGCTTTCTTT.

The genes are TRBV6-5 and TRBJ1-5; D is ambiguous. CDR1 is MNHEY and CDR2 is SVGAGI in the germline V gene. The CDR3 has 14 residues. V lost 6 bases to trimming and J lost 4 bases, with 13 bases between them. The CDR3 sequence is CASSDSVANQPQHF. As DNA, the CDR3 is TGTGCCAGCAGCGACTCCGTAGCAAATCAGCCCCAGCATTTT.